This T cell receptor (beta chain) derives from a study of blood T cell repertoires in COVID-19. On the study more broadly: Samples taken during acute and convalescent COVID-19 were collected in the United States, Italy and Spain. From T cells, B-cell-depleted T cells, or PBMCs came the material, which was cDNA or gDNA.

A note on this clone: Germline is not matched at one junction end, which may reflect a read error.

This CDR3 region has 11 residues. Germline CDR1 and CDR2: SNHLY and FYNNEI. Sequencing was performed with immunoSEQ multiplex PCR; in TCRdb, only in-frame clones are kept and a portion is missing. The sample has 220,000 or so clones, about four fifths seen once. This study enrolled people aged roughly 18 to 90 from approximately 24 US geographic areas. Membership in each cohort depended on participant-reported clinical history. This clonotype originated in a woman aged 40 to 50 with acute COVID-19. The chain combines TRBV2 with TRBJ1-6; D is possibly TRBD1 (6 bases). Sequenced: PBMCs or T cells enriched from blood (not recorded which). The CDR3: CASSASGTYDF. The CDR3 DNA is TGTGCCAGCAGTGCCTCCGGGACATATGACTTT.